This TCR beta chain was sequenced during a study of blood T cell repertoires in COVID-19. Study as a whole: T cells, B-cell-depleted T cells, or PBMCs supplied cDNA or gDNA.

Authors' methods: Estimated nucleated cell counts came from reference gene primer amplification. Clones were sequenced by immunoSEQ multiplex PCR, and TCRdb holds only the in-frame ones, with some missing. The V and J calls and clone size are taken from that table; D and trimming were inferred from the DNA. The table has about 380,000 clones, approximately 81% seen once; the top ten hold roughly 3.9%. This clone was recorded only once. CDR3 length equals 15 residues. Trimming removed 5 bases at V and 8 bases at J, with 18 bases between. Germline V CDR1 and CDR2: LNHDA, SQIVND (reference sequence). The receptor was derived from a woman younger than 30 with acute or convalescent COVID-19. This rearrangement joins TRBV19 to TRBJ1-4; D may be TRBD1 (6 bases). Sample: peripheral blood. CDR3 amino acids: CASSPRRGGDEKLFF. The CDR3 region has the DNA TGTGCCAGTAGTCCAAGGAGGGGGGGCGACGAAAAACTGTTTTTT.